A selection of T cell receptor beta chains follows, all from one sample in a study of cytomegalovirus exposure and HLA in healthy donors. Assay used: immunoSEQ multiplex PCR; TCRdb lists only in-frame clones, some missing. Among some 140,000 clones listed, roughly 74% were seen once. The sequencing sample was made of PBMCs. These TCRs come from a man between 18 and 29 years old in good health and CMV-seronegative. Each CDR3 is given with its conserved first and last residue. The order of the fields is clone size, D gene, J gene, V gene, CDR3 DNA, CDR3 protein. The D gene is left open where the match is weak. For some rows the clone size is stated as once, few or many, or as a class when expanded; others skip it.

clone_size: once; d_call: TRBD1; j_call: TRBJ2-2; v_call: TRBV19; cdr3_nt: TGTGCCGGCCGACAGGGTTCGAACACCGGGGAGCTGTTTTTT; cdr3_aa: CAGRQGSNTGELFF
clone_size: -; d_call: TRBD2; j_call: TRBJ2-1; v_call: TRBV9; cdr3_nt: TGTGCCAGCAGCAACGGACTAGCGGTCTACAATGAGCAGTTCTTC; cdr3_aa: CASSNGLAVYNEQFF
clone_size: -; d_call: -; j_call: TRBJ1-3; v_call: TRBV18; cdr3_nt: TGTGCCAGCTCACTCTCGGGGGGGAACTCTGGAAACACCATATATTTT; cdr3_aa: CASSLSGGNSGNTIYF
clone_size: -; d_call: -; j_call: TRBJ1-1; v_call: TRBV5-1; cdr3_nt: TGCGCCAGCAGCGGACAGCCAAGTTCGATGAACACTGAAGCTTTCTTT; cdr3_aa: CASSGQPSSMNTEAFF
clone_size: -; d_call: -; j_call: TRBJ2-4; v_call: TRBV5-1; cdr3_nt: TGCGCCAGCAGCTCGAGGGTAGAGGGAAAAAACAGTCAGTACTTC; cdr3_aa: CASSSRVEGKNSQYF
clone_size: -; d_call: TRBD1; j_call: TRBJ2-7; v_call: TRBV7-2; cdr3_nt: TGTGCCAGCAGCATTGGGACAGGGCCAGCCTACGAGCAGTACTTC; cdr3_aa: CASSIGTGPAYEQYF
clone_size: once; d_call: TRBD2; j_call: TRBJ2-5; v_call: TRBV4-1; cdr3_nt: TGCGCCAGCAGCCAACCGACTAGCGGGGAAGAGACCCAGTACTTC; cdr3_aa: CASSQPTSGEETQYF
clone_size: few; d_call: TRBD1; j_call: TRBJ1-5; v_call: TRBV6-1; cdr3_nt: TGTGCCAGCAGGGGACAGGGATTATCGCCCCAGCATTTT; cdr3_aa: CASRGQGLSPQHF
clone_size: -; d_call: TRBD2; j_call: TRBJ2-2; v_call: TRBV7-7; cdr3_nt: TGTGCTAGCAGCTTATCCGGGACTAGCGGGGGTACGAGCACCGGGGAGCTGTTTTTT; cdr3_aa: CASSLSGTSGGTSTGELFF
clone_size: -; d_call: TRBD1; j_call: TRBJ1-2; v_call: TRBV2; cdr3_nt: TGTGCCAGCAGTGAAGCGCCGGGGGGACAGGGGAAAGAAGGCTACACCTTC; cdr3_aa: CASSEAPGGQGKEGYTF
clone_size: -; d_call: -; j_call: TRBJ1-5; v_call: TRBV19; cdr3_nt: TGTGCCAGTATCCCCGGGCAGGTAGGGGGACAGCCCCAGCATTTT; cdr3_aa: CASIPGQVGGQPQHF
clone_size: -; d_call: TRBD2; j_call: TRBJ2-3; v_call: TRBV9; cdr3_nt: TGTGCCAGCAGGCGGGGGGATTTTAGCACAGATACGCAGTATTTT; cdr3_aa: CASRRGDFSTDTQYF
clone_size: -; d_call: -; j_call: TRBJ1-5; v_call: TRBV7-2; cdr3_nt: TGTGCCAGCAGCTTAGGGGGGGGGAATCAGCCCCAGCATTTT; cdr3_aa: CASSLGGGNQPQHF
clone_size: -; d_call: TRBD1; j_call: TRBJ2-3; v_call: TRBV25-1; cdr3_nt: TGTGCCAGCAGTGGACGGACAGGGGCGTCAGGAGATACGCAGTATTTT; cdr3_aa: CASSGRTGASGDTQYF
clone_size: few; d_call: -; j_call: TRBJ1-1; v_call: TRBV19; cdr3_nt: TGTGCCAGTAGTATAGACAGGGACACTGAAGCTTTCTTT; cdr3_aa: CASSIDRDTEAFF
clone_size: once; d_call: TRBD1; j_call: TRBJ1-1; v_call: TRBV11-1; cdr3_nt: TGTGCCAGCAGCCTGACAGGGGCAAAGAACACTGAAGCTTTCTTT; cdr3_aa: CASSLTGAKNTEAFF
clone_size: -; d_call: TRBD2; j_call: TRBJ2-5; v_call: TRBV7-8; cdr3_nt: TGTGCCAGCAGCTTAACCGCTGTCCTAGCGGGGAAAGAGACCCAGTACTTC; cdr3_aa: CASSLTAVLAGKETQYF
clone_size: -; d_call: TRBD1; j_call: TRBJ1-2; v_call: TRBV4-2; cdr3_nt: TGTGCCAGCAGCCACGCCGGGACAGGGAATGGCTACACCTTC; cdr3_aa: CASSHAGTGNGYTF
clone_size: -; d_call: -; j_call: TRBJ2-3; v_call: TRBV6-4; cdr3_nt: TGTGCCAGCAGTCCAGGACAGACGAGCACAGATACGCAGTATTTT; cdr3_aa: CASSPGQTSTDTQYF